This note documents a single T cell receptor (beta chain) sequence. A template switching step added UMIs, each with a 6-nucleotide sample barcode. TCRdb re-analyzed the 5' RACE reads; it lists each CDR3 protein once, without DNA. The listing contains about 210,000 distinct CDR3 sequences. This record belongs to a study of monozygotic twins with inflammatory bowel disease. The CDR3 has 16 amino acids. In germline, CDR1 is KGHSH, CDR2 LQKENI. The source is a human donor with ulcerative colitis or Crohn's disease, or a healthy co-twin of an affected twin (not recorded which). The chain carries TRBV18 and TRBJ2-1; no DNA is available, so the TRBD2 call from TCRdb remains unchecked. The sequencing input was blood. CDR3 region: CASSPRRDGRVNEQFF.